This T cell receptor beta chain was sequenced in a study of T cell responses to AZD1222 COVID-19 vaccine. The table lists this clone with a count of one. Produced via immunoSEQ multiplex PCR; TCRdb's table is partial and in-frame only. The table has about 110,000 clones, over 85% seen once; the top ten hold less than 4%. This CDR3 region has 14 residues. Germline V gives CDR1 SGHRS, CDR2 YFSETQ. V was cut by 3 bases and J by 2 bases, with 11 bases left in between. This clonotype was sampled from an adult in good health. The genes are TRBV5-1 and TRBJ1-2; weak D call: TRBD1 (5 bases). Sequenced material: peripheral blood, taken on day 0 of MenACWY control vaccination. The CDR3 protein is CASSSGTTNYGYTF. CDR3 nucleotide sequence: TGCGCCAGCAGCTCCGGGACCACAAACTATGGCTACACCTTC.